The rows below give T cell receptor beta chains drawn from one sample of a study of shared clonotypes between healthy human individuals. Profiled with immunoSEQ multiplex PCR; TCRdb holds only in-frame clones, not every one. This table holds approximately 810,000 clones, 80% to 95% found once. Source material: naive CD8+ T cells sorted from blood. These TCRs come from a man aged 30 to 45 in good health. CDR3s include the opening cysteine and the closing phenylalanine or tryptophan. The D gene is left open where the match is weak. A clone size is listed for some rows: how often the clone was seen (once, few, many), or a class if it is expanded.

cdr3_aa: CASSPWAGEQETQYF
cdr3_nt: TGTGCCAGCAGCCCCTGGGCGGGGGAACAAGAGACCCAGTACTTC
clone_size: -
cdr3_length: 15
d_call: TRBD2
j_call: TRBJ2-5
v_call: TRBV27

cdr3_aa: CASSSSRNNEQFF
cdr3_nt: TGTGCCAGCTCCTCCTCGAGAAACAATGAGCAGTTCTTC
clone_size: -
cdr3_length: 13
d_call: -
j_call: TRBJ2-1
v_call: TRBV18

cdr3_aa: CASSESLAGAYEQYF
cdr3_nt: TGCGCCAGCAGTGAGTCGCTAGCGGGGGCCTACGAGCAGTACTTC
clone_size: -
cdr3_length: 15
d_call: TRBD2
j_call: TRBJ2-7
v_call: TRBV10-1

cdr3_aa: CASSGAGVYEQFF
cdr3_nt: TGTGCCAGCAGTGGAGCGGGAGTGTATGAGCAGTTCTTC
clone_size: -
cdr3_length: 13
d_call: TRBD2
j_call: TRBJ2-1
v_call: TRBV6-1

cdr3_aa: CASSLQGVIGELFF
cdr3_nt: TGTGCCAGTAGCCTCCAGGGGGTAATCGGGGAGCTGTTTTTT
clone_size: -
cdr3_length: 14
d_call: TRBD1
j_call: TRBJ2-2
v_call: TRBV19

cdr3_aa: CASRNGAIYSNQPQHF
cdr3_nt: TGTGCCAGCAGGAATGGGGCTATTTATAGCAATCAGCCCCAGCATTTT
clone_size: -
cdr3_length: 16
d_call: -
j_call: TRBJ1-5
v_call: TRBV6-6

cdr3_aa: CASSSSRLLSSYNEQFF
cdr3_nt: TGTGCCAGTAGTAGCTCAAGACTCTTGAGCTCCTACAATGAGCAGTTCTTC
clone_size: -
cdr3_length: 17
d_call: -
j_call: TRBJ2-1
v_call: TRBV19

cdr3_aa: CASSQDGEQPTGELFF
cdr3_nt: TGCGCCAGCAGCCAAGATGGGGAGCAACCCACCGGGGAGCTGTTTTTT
clone_size: -
cdr3_length: 16
d_call: -
j_call: TRBJ2-2
v_call: TRBV4-1

cdr3_aa: CSVSPGLTFNEQFF
cdr3_nt: TGCAGCGTCTCGCCGGGACTGACATTCAATGAGCAGTTCTTC
clone_size: -
cdr3_length: 14
d_call: -
j_call: TRBJ2-1
v_call: TRBV29-1

cdr3_aa: CSAQMGEQFF
cdr3_nt: TGCAGTGCCCAGATGGGTGAGCAGTTCTTC
clone_size: -
cdr3_length: 10
d_call: -
j_call: TRBJ2-1
v_call: TRBV20-1

cdr3_aa: CASSPPRTDTQYF
cdr3_nt: TGTGCCAGCAGCCCGCCTCGCACAGATACGCAGTATTTT
clone_size: -
cdr3_length: 13
d_call: -
j_call: TRBJ2-3
v_call: TRBV9

cdr3_aa: CASSSWTSGSIGEQFF
cdr3_nt: TGTGCCAGCAGCTCTTGGACTAGCGGGAGTATAGGTGAGCAGTTCTTC
clone_size: -
cdr3_length: 16
d_call: TRBD2
j_call: TRBJ2-1
v_call: TRBV11-2

cdr3_aa: CASSRQGEVYGYTF
cdr3_nt: TGTGCCAGCAGTCGACAGGGGGAGGTCTATGGCTACACCTTC
clone_size: -
cdr3_length: 14
d_call: TRBD1
j_call: TRBJ1-2
v_call: TRBV27

cdr3_aa: CASSISGPALGNEQFF
cdr3_nt: TGTGCCAGTAGTATTTCTGGCCCGGCACTTGGCAATGAGCAGTTCTTC
clone_size: many
cdr3_length: 16
d_call: -
j_call: TRBJ2-1
v_call: TRBV19

cdr3_aa: CASSILAGTGELFF
cdr3_nt: TGTGCCAGTAGTATACTAGCTGGGACCGGGGAGCTGTTTTTT
clone_size: once
cdr3_length: 14
d_call: -
j_call: TRBJ2-2
v_call: TRBV19

cdr3_aa: CASSLRVDEQFF
cdr3_nt: TGTGCCAGCAGCTTGAGGGTAGATGAGCAGTTCTTC
clone_size: -
cdr3_length: 12
d_call: -
j_call: TRBJ2-1
v_call: TRBV11-2

cdr3_aa: CATLLGGQSNQPQHF
cdr3_nt: TGTGCCACCTTACTCGGGGGACAGAGCAATCAGCCCCAGCATTTT
clone_size: -
cdr3_length: 15
d_call: TRBD1
j_call: TRBJ1-5
v_call: TRBV10-3

cdr3_aa: CASSPKPGQGINNEQFF
cdr3_nt: TGCGCCAGCAGCCCCAAACCGGGACAGGGGATAAACAATGAGCAGTTCTTC
clone_size: once
cdr3_length: 17
d_call: TRBD1
j_call: TRBJ2-1
v_call: TRBV4-1

cdr3_aa: CASRLIGQFF
cdr3_nt: TGTGCCAGCAGGTTAATTGGGCAGTTCTTC
clone_size: -
cdr3_length: 10
d_call: -
j_call: TRBJ2-1
v_call: TRBV2

cdr3_aa: CASSSEVGPNTGELFF
cdr3_nt: TGTGCCAGCTCCTCGGAGGTGGGGCCGAACACCGGGGAGCTGTTTTTT
clone_size: -
cdr3_length: 16
d_call: -
j_call: TRBJ2-2
v_call: TRBV19

cdr3_aa: CASGGIRLVNTEAFF
cdr3_nt: TGTGCCAGCGGAGGGATAAGACTAGTGAACACTGAAGCTTTCTTT
clone_size: -
cdr3_length: 15
d_call: -
j_call: TRBJ1-1
v_call: TRBV6-1

cdr3_aa: CASRSELAVNLQETQYF
cdr3_nt: TGCGCCAGCAGATCCGAACTAGCGGTCAACCTCCAAGAGACCCAGTACTTC
clone_size: -
cdr3_length: 17
d_call: TRBD2
j_call: TRBJ2-5
v_call: TRBV5-1

cdr3_aa: CASSLYPSTGTKLEQYF
cdr3_nt: TGTGCCAGCAGCTTGTATCCTAGTACAGGTACTAAATTGGAGCAGTACTTC
clone_size: -
cdr3_length: 17
d_call: -
j_call: TRBJ2-7
v_call: TRBV5-5

cdr3_aa: CASSIGAGSYEQYF
cdr3_nt: TGTGCCAGTAGTATAGGGGCGGGTTCCTACGAGCAGTACTTC
clone_size: -
cdr3_length: 14
d_call: -
j_call: TRBJ2-7
v_call: TRBV19

cdr3_aa: CASSLGLAPYEQYF
cdr3_nt: TGCGCCAGCAGCCTCGGACTAGCTCCCTACGAGCAGTACTTC
clone_size: -
cdr3_length: 14
d_call: TRBD2
j_call: TRBJ2-7
v_call: TRBV4-1

cdr3_aa: CATSMDIGVNTEAFF
cdr3_nt: TGTGCCACCAGCATGGACATTGGGGTAAACACTGAAGCTTTCTTT
clone_size: once
cdr3_length: 15
d_call: -
j_call: TRBJ1-1
v_call: TRBV15

cdr3_aa: CSVLTPLGQGKSSGNTIYF
cdr3_nt: TGCAGCGTCCTCACTCCTCTGGGACAGGGAAAGAGCTCTGGAAACACCATATATTTT
clone_size: -
cdr3_length: 19
d_call: TRBD1
j_call: TRBJ1-3
v_call: TRBV29-1

cdr3_aa: CASSSRQGAPGNTIYF
cdr3_nt: TGTGCCAGCAGTTCTCGACAGGGGGCCCCTGGAAACACCATATATTTT
clone_size: -
cdr3_length: 16
d_call: TRBD1
j_call: TRBJ1-3
v_call: TRBV27

cdr3_aa: CAWSMGQGNQPQHF
cdr3_nt: TGTGCCTGGAGTATGGGACAGGGCAATCAGCCCCAGCATTTT
clone_size: once
cdr3_length: 14
d_call: TRBD1
j_call: TRBJ1-5
v_call: TRBV30

cdr3_aa: CASRAYSGRKAKNIQYF
cdr3_nt: TGTGCCAGCAGGGCGTACAGCGGGAGAAAGGCCAAAAACATTCAGTACTTC
clone_size: once
cdr3_length: 17
d_call: TRBD2
j_call: TRBJ2-4
v_call: TRBV27

cdr3_aa: CASSQEASGPGEQIF
cdr3_nt: TGCGCCAGCAGCCAAGAGGCTAGCGGGCCCGGTGAGCAGATCTTC
clone_size: -
cdr3_length: 15
d_call: TRBD2
j_call: TRBJ2-7
v_call: TRBV4-1

cdr3_aa: CASSPTGNEKLFF
cdr3_nt: TGTGCCAGCAGCCCTACAGGGAATGAAAAACTGTTTTTT
clone_size: -
cdr3_length: 13
d_call: -
j_call: TRBJ1-4
v_call: TRBV11-2

cdr3_aa: CASTSNRGSSYNEQFF
cdr3_nt: TGTGCCAGCACCTCCAACAGGGGTAGCTCCTACAATGAGCAGTTCTTC
clone_size: -
cdr3_length: 16
d_call: TRBD1
j_call: TRBJ2-1
v_call: TRBV28

cdr3_aa: CASSRSVHNEQFF
cdr3_nt: TGTGCCAGCAGTCGATCCGTCCACAATGAGCAATTCTTC
clone_size: -
cdr3_length: 13
d_call: -
j_call: TRBJ2-1
v_call: TRBV6-5

cdr3_aa: CASSLVGSSSGNTIYF
cdr3_nt: TGTGCCAGCAGCTTAGTTGGGTCAAGCTCTGGAAACACCATATATTTT
clone_size: -
cdr3_length: 16
d_call: -
j_call: TRBJ1-3
v_call: TRBV7-9